This is a list of T cell receptor beta chains from one sample in a study of low-dose radiotherapy and immunotherapy resistance in tumors. MiXCR, run by TCRdb on the reads, gives a single entry per CDR3 protein. This sample carries 57,000 or so distinct CDR3 sequences, roughly 24% of them seen once, and the ten largest clones take around 6%. The material sequenced was PBMCs, taken before treatment. Receptors originate from a male donor with prostate cancer. CDR3s include the opening cysteine and the closing phenylalanine or tryptophan. Fields, in order: D gene, V gene, J gene, CDR3 protein. The D gene is left open where the match is weak.

.	TRBV5-1	TRBJ2-3	CASSLRDASTDTQYF
TRBD1	TRBV4-2	TRBJ2-7	CASSQGTGGTYEQYF
.	TRBV27	TRBJ2-7	CASSPIPGSTSYRSYEQYF
.	TRBV6-2/TRBV6-3	TRBJ1-5	CASSESISGNQPQHF
.	TRBV12-3/TRBV12-4	TRBJ2-1	CASSSNPYNEQFF
.	TRBV7-9	TRBJ2-7	CASSLSDGSYEQYF
TRBD2	TRBV12-3/TRBV12-4	TRBJ2-5	CASRRSGGEQETQYF
TRBD2	TRBV6-2/TRBV6-3	TRBJ2-1	CASSYSSGATYNEQFF
TRBD2	TRBV13	TRBJ2-5	CASSLGLRNPSGYQETQYF
TRBD2	TRBV20-1	TRBJ2-1	CSASLSGRGIDEQFF
.	TRBV10-2	TRBJ2-7	CASSAAYEQYF
.	TRBV4-2	TRBJ2-5	CASSQDFRGARGETQYF
TRBD1	TRBV5-1	TRBJ2-7	CASSFDRGQYEQYF
.	TRBV29-1	TRBJ2-5	CSVQTVYQETQYF
TRBD1	TRBV28	TRBJ1-1	CASSSSVQGIPSTEAFF
TRBD1	TRBV6-2/TRBV6-3	TRBJ1-2	CASRPTQGAGGYTF
TRBD2	TRBV3-1	TRBJ2-7	CASSRTGTSGALEQYF
.	TRBV28	TRBJ1-5	CASSFALMTVQPQHF